The TCR beta chain under discussion was sequenced for a study of cytomegalovirus exposure and HLA in healthy donors. Findings of the study overall: HLA-A and HLA-B allele assignments for most subjects were reportedly predicted accurately using TCR beta sequences. Association with HLA alleles at 0.05 false discovery rate was found for roughly 17,000 TCR beta sequences in a later analysis. In a later analysis, HLA-associated beta chains showed higher expansion and lower generation probabilities than comparable chains. In vitro work confirmed that a few CMV-associated chains recognize CMV antigens.

To note about this clone: Its antigen is not identified.

PCR used 60 Vbeta primers and 13 Jbeta primers. The protocol was immunoSEQ multiplex PCR, while the TCRdb copy is restricted to in-frame clones and leaves out a portion. The repertoire table contains 150,000 or so clones. Sequencing input: PBMCs. The sequence derives from a woman aged 45-59 years in good health and CMV-seronegative.

CDR3 nucleotides: TGTGCCTGGAGTTCCGGGACAGGGGAGCAGCCCCAGCATTTT. Its protein product is CAWSSGTGEQPQHF. The J gene is TRBJ1-5, the V gene TRBV30; 10 bases fit TRBD1. The CDR3 sequence is 14 residues long. The ends lost 2 bases at V and 7 bases at J; junction bases unmatched: 5. CDR1 and CDR2 (germline): GTSNPN, SVGIG (reference sequence).